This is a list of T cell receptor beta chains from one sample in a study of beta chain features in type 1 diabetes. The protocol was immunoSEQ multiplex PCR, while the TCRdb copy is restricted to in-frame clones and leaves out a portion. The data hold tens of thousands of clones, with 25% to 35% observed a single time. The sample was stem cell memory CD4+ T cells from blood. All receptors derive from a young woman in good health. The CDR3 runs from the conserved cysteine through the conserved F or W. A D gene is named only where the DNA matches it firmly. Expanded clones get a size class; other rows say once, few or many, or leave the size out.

cdr3_aa: CASNTLAGGHNEQFF
cdr3_nt: TGTGCCAGCAACACCCTAGCGGGGGGCCACAATGAGCAGTTCTTC
j_call: TRBJ2-1
d_call: TRBD2
v_call: TRBV7-2
clone_size: .

cdr3_aa: CASSPQTGGNYGYTF
cdr3_nt: TGTGCCAGCTCACCACAGACAGGGGGGAACTATGGCTACACCTTC
j_call: TRBJ1-2
d_call: TRBD1
v_call: TRBV18
clone_size: .

cdr3_aa: CASSLDQGGHEQYF
cdr3_nt: TGTGCCAGCAGCTTGGACCAGGGTGGACACGAGCAGTACTTC
j_call: TRBJ2-7
d_call: .
v_call: TRBV5-4
clone_size: few

cdr3_aa: CASSLGMARVSSGTEAFF
cdr3_nt: TGTGCCAGCAGCTTAGGGATGGCCAGGGTTTCATCGGGCACTGAAGCTTTCTTT
j_call: TRBJ1-1
d_call: .
v_call: TRBV7-2
clone_size: .

cdr3_aa: CASSQSAPGVNSPLHF
cdr3_nt: TGCGCCAGCAGTCAATCGGCCCCAGGGGTAAATTCACCCCTCCACTTT
j_call: TRBJ1-6
d_call: .
v_call: TRBV23-1
clone_size: .

cdr3_aa: CASSPRTGWENTEAFF
cdr3_nt: TGTGCCAGCTCTCCGAGGACAGGGTGGGAGAACACTGAAGCTTTCTTT
j_call: TRBJ1-1
d_call: TRBD1
v_call: TRBV18
clone_size: .

cdr3_aa: CASSVGGSSNYEQYF
cdr3_nt: TGTGCCAGCAGCGTAGGTGGCTCTAGTAACTACGAGCAGTACTTC
j_call: TRBJ2-7
d_call: .
v_call: TRBV9
clone_size: .

cdr3_aa: CASDPGGTVDEQYF
cdr3_nt: TGTGCCAGTGATCCGGGCGGGACGGTCGACGAGCAGTACTTC
j_call: TRBJ2-7
d_call: .
v_call: TRBV19
clone_size: few

cdr3_aa: CASSWGQNTEAFF
cdr3_nt: TGTGCCAGCTCGTGGGGACAGAACACTGAAGCTTTCTTT
j_call: TRBJ1-1
d_call: .
v_call: TRBV18
clone_size: .

cdr3_aa: CASSHPGQGAGELFF
cdr3_nt: TGCGCCAGCAGCCATCCGGGACAGGGGGCCGGGGAGCTGTTTTTT
j_call: TRBJ2-2
d_call: TRBD1
v_call: TRBV5-1
clone_size: few

cdr3_aa: CASSQTASNTGELFF
cdr3_nt: TGTGCCAGCAGCCAGACAGCTTCGAACACCGGGGAGCTGTTTTTT
j_call: TRBJ2-2
d_call: .
v_call: TRBV5-4
clone_size: .

cdr3_aa: CASSSDARNTGELFF
cdr3_nt: TGTGCCAGCAGCTCAGATGCCAGAAACACCGGGGAGCTGTTTTTT
j_call: TRBJ2-2
d_call: .
v_call: TRBV5-4
clone_size: few

cdr3_aa: CASSPYQETQYF
cdr3_nt: TGTGCCAGCAGCCCGTACCAAGAGACCCAGTACTTC
j_call: TRBJ2-5
d_call: .
v_call: TRBV7-9
clone_size: .

cdr3_aa: CASSSGDEQFF
cdr3_nt: TGTGCCAGCAGTTCAGGGGATGAGCAGTTCTTC
j_call: TRBJ2-1
d_call: .
v_call: TRBV9
clone_size: .

cdr3_aa: CASSLSGDSYGYTF
cdr3_nt: TGTGCCAGCAGCCTTTCCGGGGACAGCTATGGCTACACCTTC
j_call: TRBJ1-2
d_call: TRBD1
v_call: TRBV7-2
clone_size: .

cdr3_aa: CASMREGRDYNEQFF
cdr3_nt: TGTGCCAGCATGAGGGAGGGACGAGACTACAATGAGCAGTTCTTC
j_call: TRBJ2-1
d_call: TRBD2
v_call: TRBV2
clone_size: .

cdr3_aa: CASGLGAGYDNEQFF
cdr3_nt: TGTGCCAGTGGTTTAGGAGCGGGATATGACAATGAGCAGTTCTTC
j_call: TRBJ2-1
d_call: TRBD2
v_call: TRBV19
clone_size: .

cdr3_aa: CASVDGTGGSYEQYF
cdr3_nt: TGTGCCAGCGTCGACGGGACAGGGGGCTCCTACGAGCAGTACTTC
j_call: TRBJ2-7
d_call: TRBD1
v_call: TRBV19
clone_size: .

cdr3_aa: CASSSGEGTEAFF
cdr3_nt: TGTGCCAGCAGCTCGGGGGAAGGCACTGAAGCTTTCTTT
j_call: TRBJ1-1
d_call: .
v_call: TRBV7-6
clone_size: .